This note documents a single T cell receptor beta chain sequence. The sample belongs to a study of T cell responses to AZD1222 COVID-19 vaccine. The ends were cut back, 9 bases at V and 13 bases at J, with 16 bases in the middle. Germline V gene sequence: CDR1 LNHDA, CDR2 SQIVND (reference sequence). The CDR3 runs to 12 residues. Repertoires were generated with immunoSEQ multiplex PCR, while TCRdb's copy carries only in-frame clones and drops some. The table shows under 150,000 clones, with around 90% occurring only once. The clonotype originates from an adult in good health. The sample in question was peripheral blood, obtained on day 0 of AZD1222 vaccination. V gene TRBV19 combines with J gene TRBJ1-6; the D is unclear. CDR3 residues: CASSGSGPPLHF. For the CDR3, the DNA is TGTGCCAGCTCCGGGTCAGGACCTCCCCTCCACTTT.